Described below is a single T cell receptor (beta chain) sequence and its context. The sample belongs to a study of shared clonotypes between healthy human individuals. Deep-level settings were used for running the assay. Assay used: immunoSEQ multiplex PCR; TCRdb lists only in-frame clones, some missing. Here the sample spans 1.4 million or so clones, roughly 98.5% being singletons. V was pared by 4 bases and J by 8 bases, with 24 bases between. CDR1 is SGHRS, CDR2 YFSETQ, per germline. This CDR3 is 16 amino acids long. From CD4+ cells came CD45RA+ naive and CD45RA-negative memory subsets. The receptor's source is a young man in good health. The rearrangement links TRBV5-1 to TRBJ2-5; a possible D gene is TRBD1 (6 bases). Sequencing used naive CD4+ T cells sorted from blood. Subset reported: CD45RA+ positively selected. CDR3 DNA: TGCGCCAGCAGCCCAGCCAGGACAGACTACCAACCAACCCAGTACTTC. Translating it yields CASSPARTDYQPTQYF.